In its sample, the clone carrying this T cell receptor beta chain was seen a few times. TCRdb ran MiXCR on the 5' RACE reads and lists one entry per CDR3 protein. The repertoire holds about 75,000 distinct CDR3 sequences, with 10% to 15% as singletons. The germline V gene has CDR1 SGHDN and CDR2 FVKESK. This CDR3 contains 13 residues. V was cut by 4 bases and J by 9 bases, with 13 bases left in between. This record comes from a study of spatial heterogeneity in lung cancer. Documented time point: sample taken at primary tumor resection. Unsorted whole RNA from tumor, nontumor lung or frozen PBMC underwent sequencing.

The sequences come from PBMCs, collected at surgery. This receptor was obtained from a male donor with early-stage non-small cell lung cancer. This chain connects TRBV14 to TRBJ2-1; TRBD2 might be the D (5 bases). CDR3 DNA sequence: TGTGCCAGCAGCCGAGGGATCCGGGGTGAGCAGTTCTTC. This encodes CASSRGIRGEQFF.